The 32 T cell receptor beta chains given below trace back to one sample, sequenced in a study of blood T cell repertoires in COVID-19. Assay used: immunoSEQ multiplex PCR; TCRdb lists only in-frame clones, some missing. The table shows 80,000 to 100,000 clones, with about 79% occurring only once. Input material: peripheral blood. These receptors came from a human donor in a cohort sampled during active COVID-19.

V is TRBV4-1 and J is TRBJ1-5, with D possibly being TRBD1 (6 bases). CDR3 length: 14 residues. The ends were cut back, 1 base at V and 5 bases at J, with 9 bases in the middle. The germline gives CDR1 MGHRA, CDR2 YSYEKL. CDR3 sequence: CASSQGTVDQPQHF. The DNA for the CDR3 is TGCGCCAGCAGCCAAGGGACAGTAGATCAGCCCCAGCATTTT.

The chain is built from TRBV25-1 and TRBJ1-3; tentatively, D is TRBD1 (6 bases). Trimming left V 4 bases short and J 4 bases short, with 8 bases between. Germline CDR1 and CDR2: MGHDK and SYGVNS. This CDR3 is built from 13 residues. This CDR3 reads CASSAGQGNTIYF. CDR3 nucleotide sequence: TGTGCCAGCAGTGCCGGACAGGGAAACACCATATATTTT.

Only a few counts were recorded for this clone. J is TRBJ1-2 and V is TRBV2; 7 bases fit TRBD1. V gave up 4 bases and J gave up 6 bases; unmatched junction bases: 8. This CDR3 is 14 amino acids long. In germline, CDR1 is SNHLY, CDR2 FYNNEI. The CDR3 bases are TGTGCCAGCAGTGGAGACAGGGTGTATGATGGCTACACCTTC. Translating gives CASSGDRVYDGYTF.

V and J are TRBV5-1 and TRBJ1-6; possibly TRBD1 for D (6 bases). Germline CDR1 reads SGHRS; CDR2 reads YFSETQ. The CDR3 length is 15 residues. The germline V and J ends were trimmed by 1 base and 8 bases, with 13 bases remaining between them. The CDR3 region is CASSLFAGVDSPLHF. CDR3 coding DNA: TGCGCCAGCAGCTTGTTCGCAGGGGTGGATTCACCCCTCCACTTT.

The V and J genes are TRBV27 and TRBJ2-1; 10 positions agree with TRBD2. V shed 6 bases, J shed 3 bases, and the junction held 11 bases outside the gene matches. The CDR3 has 17 amino acids. CDR1 MNHEY and CDR2 SMNVEV come from the germline V gene (reference sequence). CDR3 coding DNA: TGTGCCAGCAGCCCCTTGAGCGGGGGGGATCTCTACAATGAGCAGTTCTTC. This encodes CASSPLSGGDLYNEQFF.

This chain uses TRBV11-2 with TRBJ2-1; possibly TRBD1 for D (5 bases). The CDR3 extends over 16 amino acids. The V and J ends lost 7 bases and 1 base respectively, with 17 bases between them. Germline V lookup: CDR1 SGHAT, CDR2 FQNNGV. CDR3 nucleotide sequence: TGTGCCAGCACCCCAAGGGCAGGGTCATCCTACAATGAGCAGTTCTTC. It yields the protein CASTPRAGSSYNEQFF.

This chain joins TRBV19 and TRBJ1-6; TRBD1 matches at 8 bases. Germline loops: CDR1 LNHDA, CDR2 SQIVND (reference sequence). With V trimmed by 5 bases and J by 9 bases, 6 bases remained unmatched. This CDR3 comprises 14 residues. The CDR3, as DNA: TGTGCCAGTAGTCCCGACAGGGGAATTTCACCCCTCCACTTT. Amino acids: CASSPDRGISPLHF.

The chain joins TRBV7-9 to TRBJ2-1; 9 bases are a match to TRBD2. From germline, CDR1 is SEHNR and CDR2 FQNEAQ (reference sequence). This CDR3 comprises 17 residues. The ends lost 5 bases at V and 4 bases at J; junction bases unmatched: 12. CDR3 region: CASSPRPKAGGYNEQFF. The CDR3 DNA reads TGTGCCAGCAGCCCCCGGCCTAAAGCGGGGGGTTACAATGAGCAGTTCTTC.

This chain joins TRBV28 and TRBJ1-5; the D gene is possibly TRBD1 (6 bases). The CDR3 loop spans 14 amino acids. V was trimmed by 3 bases and J by 8 bases, leaving 14 bases between them. Germline CDR1 reads MDHEN; CDR2 reads SYDVKM. The CDR3 sequence is CASSFPGTTKPQHF. CDR3 nucleotide sequence: TGTGCCAGCAGTTTCCCGGGGACAACTAAGCCCCAGCATTTT. The complete variable domain, with remaining parts taken from reference TRBV28 and TRBJ1-5, reads DVKVTQSSRYLVKRTGEKVFLECVQDMDHENMFWYRQDPGLGLRLIYFSYDVKMKEKGDIPEGYSVSREKKERFSLILESASTNQTSMYLCASSFPGTTKPQHFGDGTRLSIL.

V is TRBV6-5 and J is TRBJ2-5; TRBD1 is a possible D gene (6 bases). There are 15 residues in the CDR3. Germline values: CDR1 MNHEY, CDR2 SVGAGI. With 5 bases removed from V and 5 bases from J, the gap between germline ends came to 18 bases. CDR3 loop: CASSHHLTGKETQYF. CDR3 sequence (DNA): TGTGCCAGCAGTCACCACCTAACAGGGAAGGAGACCCAGTACTTC.

Note on this clone: Other nucleotide sequences in the sample specify the same CDR3. The chain combines TRBV5-4 with TRBJ2-5, with 8 bases identical to TRBD1. Unmatched junction bases numbered 7, after V lost 5 bases and J lost 4 bases. The CDR3 sequence is 14 residues long. CDR1 is SGHNT and CDR2 is YYREEE in the germline V gene (reference sequence). CDR3 nucleotides: TGTGCCAGCAGTCTTCAGGGGGCCTTAGAGACCCAGTACTTC. It codes for CASSLQGALETQYF.

In this sample, this clone turned up a few times. V usage is TRBV4-1 and J usage is TRBJ2-2; D possibly corresponds to TRBD1 (6 bases). Germline assignment: CDR1 MGHRA and CDR2 YSYEKL. The CDR3 contains 15 residues. Trimming shortened V by 1 base and J by 7 bases, and 13 bases separated the two germline ends. The CDR3 reads CASSQGLGAGGELFF. The CDR3 nucleotides are TGCGCCAGCAGCCAAGGGTTGGGGGCCGGCGGGGAGCTGTTTTTT.

The chain couples TRBV19 to TRBJ2-6; TRBD2 might be the D (6 bases). Germline V gene data show CDR1 as LNHDA and CDR2 as SQIVND (reference sequence). CDR3 length equals 15 residues. The V end was cut by 7 bases, the J end by 2 bases, with 12 bases between. The CDR3 reads CASMEGIAGANVLTF. The DNA for the CDR3 is TGTGCCAGTATGGAGGGGATAGCTGGGGCCAACGTCCTGACTTTC. Supplemented by reference TRBV19 and TRBJ2-6, the full variable domain reads DGGITQSPKYLFRKEGQNVTLSCEQNLNHDAMYWYRQDPGQGLRLIYYSQIVNDFQKGDIAEGYSVSREKKESFPLTVTSAQKNPTAFYLCASMEGIAGANVLTFGAGSRLTVL.

The table lists this clone with a count of one. This chain uses TRBV7-2 with TRBJ2-1, with 7 bases aligning to TRBD2. V was pared by 5 bases and J by 4 bases, with 8 bases of the junction left unmatched. Germline V gives CDR1 SGHTA, CDR2 FQGNSA. The CDR3 has 15 amino acids. CDR3 amino acids: CASSPDLAEYNEQFF. Here the CDR3 DNA reads TGTGCCAGCAGCCCCGATCTAGCGGAATACAATGAGCAGTTCTTC.

This clone was seen more than once but under ten times. The chain has TRBV4-2 and TRBJ1-1; D remains unclear. CDR3 length equals 13 residues. V lost 4 bases and J 7 bases, leaving 13 bases between the germline ends. CDR1 is LGHNA, CDR2 YNFKEQ, per germline. The CDR3 sequence is CASSPKAGLEAFF. CDR3 DNA sequence: TGTGCCAGCAGCCCTAAGGCTGGGCTTGAAGCTTTCTTT.

This clone appeared a single time. The chain has TRBV7-9 and TRBJ2-7; 8 positions match TRBD1. Germline CDR1 SEHNR, CDR2 FQNEAQ (reference sequence). The CDR3 sequence is 15 residues long. Trimming removed 9 bases from V and 0 bases from J; junction bases left unmatched: 10. The CDR3 spells CASTADRGSSYEQYF. The CDR3 DNA sequence: TGTGCCAGTACGGCCGACAGGGGAAGCTCCTACGAGCAGTACTTC.

V and J are TRBV4-1 and TRBJ2-3; no clear D. Germline CDR1 MGHRA, CDR2 YSYEKL. The CDR3 has 13 amino acids. V was pared by 1 base and J by 3 bases, with 5 bases between. Written as DNA, the CDR3 is TGCGCCAGCAGCCAAGGCGTGACAGATACGCAGTATTTT. Translation: CASSQGVTDTQYF.

The J gene is TRBJ2-3, the V gene TRBV10-1; TRBD1 is a possible D gene (5 bases). This CDR3 region has 16 residues. CDR1 and CDR2 (germline): WNHNN, SYGVQD (reference sequence). The V end lost 8 bases, the J end lost 1 base, and 19 bases lay between the germline ends. CDR3 loop: CASGVSLGVGTDTQYF. The CDR3 DNA reads TGCGCCAGCGGGGTGAGCCTAGGGGTGGGCACAGATACGCAGTATTTT.

The rearrangement links TRBV5-1 to TRBJ2-3; 9 nucleotides line up with TRBD2. V lost 3 bases and J lost 0; bases outside the gene matches: 11. Germline assignment: CDR1 SGHRS and CDR2 YFSETQ. This CDR3 region has 18 residues. This CDR3 is CASSWNPLAGVSTDTQYF. The CDR3 nucleotides read TGCGCCAGCAGCTGGAATCCACTAGCGGGCGTGAGCACAGATACGCAGTATTTT.

The V and J genes are TRBV6-1 and TRBJ1-4; TRBD1 aligns across 8 bases. Losses at the gene ends were 4 bases for V and 1 base for J; bases not matched to a gene: 14. Germline V gene lookup returns CDR1 MNHNS and CDR2 SASEGT. The CDR3 has 19 amino acids. In nucleotides, the CDR3 is TGTGCCAGCAGTGCGGGGGGCAGGGGGCGGCTCGGAACTAATGAAAAACTGTTTTTT. Protein sequence: CASSAGGRGRLGTNEKLFF.

This clone has a single count. This sequence joins TRBV5-1 and TRBJ2-7; 7 bases are a match to TRBD2. Germline lookup yields CDR1 SGHRS and CDR2 YFSETQ. Trimming cost V 1 base and J 2 bases; bases outside gene matches: 6. This CDR3 region has 15 residues. CDR3 loop: CASSLLGGFTYEQYF. CDR3 in DNA: TGCGCCAGCAGCTTGTTGGGGGGGTTCACCTACGAGCAGTACTTC.

The J gene is TRBJ2-7, the V gene TRBV28, with TRBD1 matching over 8 bases. The length of the CDR3 is 14 residues. J gave up 2 bases and V 3 bases, and 3 bases lay outside the gene matches. The V gene's germline CDR1 is MDHEN and CDR2 SYDVKM. The CDR3 nucleotides are TGTGCCAGCAGTTTTACAGGGGGGCCCTACGAGCAGTACTTC. It is translated as CASSFTGGPYEQYF.

This clone came up once. The chain couples TRBV7-9 to TRBJ2-3; 7 bases map to TRBD1. CDR1 and CDR2 (germline): SEHNR, FQNEAQ (reference sequence). This CDR3 region has 13 residues. Trimming at V came to 6 bases and at J to 3 bases, leaving 3 bases not matched to a gene. In nucleotides, the CDR3 is TGTGCCAGCAGGCAGACAGGGACAGATACGCAGTATTTT. Its translation: CASRQTGTDTQYF.

This sequence joins TRBV5-1 and TRBJ1-1, with 8 bases matching TRBD1. Germline V gives CDR1 SGHRS, CDR2 YFSETQ. This CDR3 has 17 amino acids. The ends lost 4 bases at V and 6 bases at J; junction bases unmatched: 17. CDR3 protein: CASSVGVGTGRGAEAFF. The CDR3 bases are TGCGCCAGCAGCGTGGGGGTCGGGACAGGTCGAGGGGCTGAAGCTTTCTTT.

The table lists this clone with a few counts. V gene TRBV21-1 combines with J gene TRBJ1-5; the D call in the table, TRBD1, was not verified against the DNA. TRBV21-1 is annotated as a pseudogene. This CDR3 comprises 13 residues. Here the CDR3 DNA reads TGTGCCAGCAATGGGGCAGTCAATCAGCCCCAGCATTTT. Translation: CASNGAVNQPQHF.

The chain joins TRBV5-6 to TRBJ2-4; 10 bases are a match to TRBD1. The V gene end was trimmed by 4 bases and the J gene end by 6 bases; junction bases not matched to a gene: 10. Germline CDR1 reads SGHDT; CDR2 reads YYEEEE. The CDR3 is made up of 16 amino acids. DNA for the CDR3: TGTGCCAGCAGCCCCTGGGACAGGGGTTCGGGAAACATTCAGTACTTC. Amino acid sequence: CASSPWDRGSGNIQYF.

This clone was counted a few times. CDR3: CASSHNPSGVTYEQYV. The DNA of the CDR3 is TGTGCCAGCAGCCACAACCCGTCCGGGGTTACCTACGAGCAGTACGTC. The V gene is TRBV21-1, the J gene TRBJ2-7; TRBD2 is the table's D call and was not checked against the DNA. TRBV21-1 is tagged as a pseudogene. CDR3 length: 16 amino acids.

The chain joins TRBV30 to TRBJ2-3, with 7 bases lining up with TRBD2. The CDR3 sequence is 14 residues long. The germline gives CDR1 GTSNPN, CDR2 SVGIG (reference sequence). The V and J ends lost 2 bases and 6 bases, in that order; junction bases with no gene match: 8. CDR3 loop: CAWSFGGSGDTQYF. In nucleotides, the CDR3 is TGTGCCTGGAGTTTCGGCGGGAGTGGGGATACGCAGTATTTT.

This clone was counted a few times. V and J are TRBV5-4 and TRBJ2-7, with 11 bases that match TRBD1. CDR3 length equals 15 residues. V shed 2 bases and J 4 bases; nucleotides not matched to a gene: 5. CDR1 and CDR2 (germline): SGHNT, YYREEE (reference sequence). Here the CDR3 reads CASSLGTGGTYEQYF. DNA for the CDR3: TGTGCCAGCAGCTTAGGGACAGGGGGTACTTACGAGCAGTACTTC.

The gene calls are TRBV27 and TRBJ2-1, with D possibly TRBD1 on 6 matching bases. The V gene's germline CDR1 is MNHEY and CDR2 SMNVEV (reference sequence). CDR3 size: 14 residues. V was cut by 5 bases and J by 0 bases, with 8 bases left in between. DNA for the CDR3: TGTGCCAGCAGTCGGACAGTCTCCTACAATGAGCAGTTCTTC. It yields the protein CASSRTVSYNEQFF.

This clone was found once. This chain connects TRBV7-8 to TRBJ1-1; tentative D call: TRBD1 (5 bases). The CDR3 covers 13 residues. V gave up 5 bases and J gave up 3 bases, with 10 bases separating them. The germline gives CDR1 SGHVS, CDR2 FQNEAQ. The CDR3 coding sequence is TGTGCCAGCAGCACATCGGGGGACACTGAAGCTTTCTTT. This translates into CASSTSGDTEAFF.

The genes are TRBV6-2 or TRBV6-3 and TRBJ1-5; 7 bases line up with TRBD1. CDR3 length equals 14 residues. Unmatched junction bases numbered 7, after V lost 4 bases and J lost 7 bases. The germline gives CDR1 MNHEY, CDR2 SVGEGT. This CDR3 reads CASSSGQEWQPQHF. The CDR3 DNA is TGTGCCAGCAGTTCCGGACAGGAGTGGCAGCCCCAGCATTTT.